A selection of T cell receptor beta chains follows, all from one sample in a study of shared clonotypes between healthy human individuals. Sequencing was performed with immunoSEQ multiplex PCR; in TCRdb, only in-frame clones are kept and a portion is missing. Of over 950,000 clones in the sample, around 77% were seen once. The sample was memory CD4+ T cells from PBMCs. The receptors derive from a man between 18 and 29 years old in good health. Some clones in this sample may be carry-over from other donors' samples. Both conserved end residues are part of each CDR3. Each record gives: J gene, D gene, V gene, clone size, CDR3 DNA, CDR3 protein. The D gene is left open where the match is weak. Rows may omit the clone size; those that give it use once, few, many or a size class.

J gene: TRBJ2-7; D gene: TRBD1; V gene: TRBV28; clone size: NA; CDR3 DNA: TGTGCCAGCAGTTCATACAGGGGGACCTACGAGCAGTACTTC; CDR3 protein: CASSSYRGTYEQYF
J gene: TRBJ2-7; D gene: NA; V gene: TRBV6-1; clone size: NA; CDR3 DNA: TGTGCCAGCAGTGATCCCAGGGGGGTCTCCTACGAGCAGTACTTC; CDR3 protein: CASSDPRGVSYEQYF
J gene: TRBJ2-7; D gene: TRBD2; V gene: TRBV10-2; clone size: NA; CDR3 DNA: TGCGCCAGCAGGGAGGGGCCAGCGGGAGGGCCGAAAAGCGAGCAGTACTTC; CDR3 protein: CASREGPAGGPKSEQYF
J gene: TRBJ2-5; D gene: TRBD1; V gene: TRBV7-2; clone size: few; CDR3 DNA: TGTGCCAGCAGCCCACGACAGGGCTCGGAGACCCAGTACTTC; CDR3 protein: CASSPRQGSETQYF
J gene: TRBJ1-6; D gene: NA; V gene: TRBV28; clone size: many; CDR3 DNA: TGTGCCAGCAGGCCAACAGGGACCTATAATTCACCCCTCCACTTT; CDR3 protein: CASRPTGTYNSPLHF
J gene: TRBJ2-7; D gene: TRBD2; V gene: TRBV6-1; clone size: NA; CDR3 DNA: TGTGCCAGCAGTGTTGCGAGCGGGGCCGCCTACGAGCAGTACTTC; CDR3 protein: CASSVASGAAYEQYF
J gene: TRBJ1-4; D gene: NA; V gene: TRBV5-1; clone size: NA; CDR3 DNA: TGCGCCAGCAGCAGCACAGGGACCCCCACAACTAATGAAAAACTGTTTTTT; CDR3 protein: CASSSTGTPTTNEKLFF
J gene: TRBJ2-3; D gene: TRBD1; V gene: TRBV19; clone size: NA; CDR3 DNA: TGTGCCAGTAGTCCCGGGACAGCCTCTAGCACAGATACGCAGTATTTT; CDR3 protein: CASSPGTASSTDTQYF
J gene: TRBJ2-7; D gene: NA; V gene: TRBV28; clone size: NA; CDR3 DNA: TGTGCCAGCAGTTCGCCTGGGGCGGGTCCTACCTACGAGCAGTACTTC; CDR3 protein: CASSSPGAGPTYEQYF
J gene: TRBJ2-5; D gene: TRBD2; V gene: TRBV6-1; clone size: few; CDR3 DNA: TGTGCCAGCAGTCCCCGGGGGGTCCGGGAGACCCAGTACTTC; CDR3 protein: CASSPRGVRETQYF
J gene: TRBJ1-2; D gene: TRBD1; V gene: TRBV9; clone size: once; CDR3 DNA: TGTGCCAGCAGCGAAACTCCAGGGGGCATAGATGGCTACACCTTC; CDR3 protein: CASSETPGGIDGYTF
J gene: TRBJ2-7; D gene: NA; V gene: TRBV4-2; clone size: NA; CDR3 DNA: TGTGCCAGCAGCCAAACAACGGGACTCTCCTACGAGCAGTACTTC; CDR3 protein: CASSQTTGLSYEQYF
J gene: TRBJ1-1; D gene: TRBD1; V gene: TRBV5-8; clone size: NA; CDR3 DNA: TGTGCCAGCAGCGCAGGGGGCGGACAGGGTTTGAACACTGAAGCTTTCTTT; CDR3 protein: CASSAGGGQGLNTEAFF
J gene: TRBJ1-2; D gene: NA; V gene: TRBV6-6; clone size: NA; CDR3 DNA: TGTGCCAGCAGTTCTCTGGGGCAGTATGGCTACACCTTC; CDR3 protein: CASSSLGQYGYTF